Listed below are T cell receptor beta chains from one sample, sequenced in a study of CD8 T cells in ankylosing spondylitis. TCRdb re-called the 5' RACE reads through MiXCR, storing one row per CDR3 protein. Of approximately 110,000 distinct CDR3 sequences listed, more than 20% are singletons. Sequencing input: synovial fluid, either unsorted or a sorted T cell fraction (not recorded which). The origin of the receptors is a male donor with ankylosing spondylitis. The CDR3 runs from the conserved cysteine through the conserved F or W. D genes are given only for firm matches. Size tells how often a clone was seen (once, few, many) or the class of an expanded clone, and some rows leave it out.

-	-	TRBV12-3/TRBV12-4	TRBJ2-1	CASSFTGRDEQFF	TGTGCCAGCAGTTTCACGGGGCGCGATGAGCAGTTCTTC
-	-	TRBV11-2	TRBJ2-1	CASSLVVGTEFNEQFF	TGTGCCAGCAGCTTAGTAGTTGGGACTGAGTTTAATGAGCAGTTCTTC
-	-	TRBV2	TRBJ2-7	CASSEFQTGESYERYF	TGTGCCAGCAGTGAATTTCAGACCGGGGAATCCTACGAGCGGTACTTC
-	many	TRBV5-1	TRBJ2-2	CASSFVAGELFF	TGCGCCAGCAGCTTCGTAGCCGGGGAGCTGTTTTTT
-	few	TRBV10-3	TRBJ1-5	CAISAGQNSNQPQHF	TGTGCCATCAGCGCGGGACAAAATAGCAATCAGCCCCAGCATTTT
TRBD1	-	TRBV6-2/TRBV6-3	TRBJ1-2	CASSPFGDRMNYGYTF	TGTGCCAGCAGCCCCTTTGGGGACAGAATGAACTATGGCTACACCTTC
-	-	TRBV4-2	TRBJ2-1	CASSRQATSVDEQFF	TGTGCCAGCAGTCGACAGGCCACCTCTGTCGATGAGCAGTTCTTC
-	-	TRBV30	TRBJ1-2	CAWSPPVDLDYGYTF	TGTGCCTGGAGCCCTCCAGTGGATTTGGACTATGGCTACACCTTC
-	-	TRBV20-1	TRBJ1-6	CSARDLQGTYNSPLHF	TGCAGTGCTAGAGACCTACAGGGCACCTATAATTCACCCCTCCACTTT
TRBD1	few	TRBV30	TRBJ1-1	CAGDRGLDTEAFF	TGTGCCGGTGACAGGGGTTTGGACACTGAAGCTTTCTTT
-	many	TRBV5-1	TRBJ2-5	CASSLVQGTLQETQYF	TGCGCCAGCAGCTTGGTCCAGGGGACCCTCCAAGAGACCCAGTACTTC
-	few	TRBV18	TRBJ2-7	CASSLFGREQYF	TGTGCCAGCTCACTGTTCGGGCGCGAGCAGTACTTC
-	-	TRBV2	TRBJ1-6	CASSDADAYSYNSPLHF	TGTGCCAGCAGTGACGCCGACGCATACTCCTATAATTCACCCCTCCACTTT
-	-	TRBV13	TRBJ2-2	CASQPKTNTGELFF	TGTGCCAGCCAGCCCAAGACGAACACCGGGGAGCTGTTTTTT
-	-	TRBV5-1	TRBJ2-7	CASSLVGYEQYF	TGCGCCAGCAGCTTGGTAGGCTACGAGCAGTACTTC
-	medium-sized	TRBV24-1	TRBJ2-1	CATSERGWDEQFF	TGTGCCACCAGTGAGCGGGGCTGGGATGAGCAGTTCTTC
-	-	TRBV4-1	TRBJ2-7	CASGRGLTSYEQYF	TGCGCCAGCGGTAGAGGGCTTACGTCCTACGAGCAGTACTTC
-	-	TRBV28	TRBJ2-7	CASPSYEQYF	TGTGCCAGCCCATCCTACGAGCAGTACTTC
-	-	TRBV5-1	TRBJ2-7	CASSSGLYEQYF	TGCGCCAGCAGCTCGGGACTTTACGAGCAGTACTTC
TRBD1	few	TRBV20-1	TRBJ1-6	CSATPGDRGDNSPLHF	TGCAGTGCTACCCCCGGGGACAGGGGGGATAATTCACCCCTCCACTTT
TRBD1	many	TRBV5-1	TRBJ2-1	CASSDTGAGLLSYNEQFF	TGCGCCAGCAGCGACACAGGGGCGGGTCTCCTATCTTACAATGAGCAGTTCTTC
-	-	TRBV4-2	TRBJ2-1	CASSQERRGGEQFF	TGTGCCAGCAGCCAAGAAAGAAGGGGTGGTGAGCAGTTCTTC
-	-	TRBV19	TRBJ1-2	CASSMRVTSSGYTF	TGTGCCAGTAGTATGAGGGTTACCTCCTCTGGCTACACCTTC
-	-	TRBV20-1	TRBJ2-5	CSARGGLETQYF	TGCAGTGCTAGAGGCGGGTTAGAGACCCAGTACTTC
-	-	TRBV10-3	TRBJ1-4	CAISRDQEEKLFF	TGTGCCATCAGCCGGGACCAGGAGGAAAAACTGTTTTTT
TRBD2	few	TRBV7-2	TRBJ2-7	CASSLAASGSYEQYF	TGTGCCAGCAGCTTAGCGGCTAGCGGCTCCTACGAGCAGTACTTC
TRBD1	-	TRBV24-1	TRBJ2-2	CATSDPGQGFAGELFF	TGTGCCACCAGTGATCCGGGACAGGGGTTCGCCGGGGAGCTGTTTTTT
TRBD2	-	TRBV2	TRBJ2-5	CASSVPREPGETQYF	TGTGCCAGCAGTGTCCCGCGGGAGCCGGGGGAGACCCAGTACTTC
TRBD2	few	TRBV4-1	TRBJ2-1	CASSHGTSGRTRNEQFF	TGCGCCAGCAGCCATGGGACTAGCGGGAGGACAAGGAATGAGCAGTTCTTC
TRBD2	-	TRBV4-1	TRBJ2-1	CASSRSTSGGYGMNEQFF	TGCGCCAGCAGCCGATCCACTAGCGGGGGTTACGGCATGAATGAGCAGTTCTTC
-	-	TRBV7-9	TRBJ1-2	CASSLARRDYGYTF	TGTGCCAGCAGCTTAGCGCGCAGGGACTATGGCTACACCTTC
-	-	TRBV3-1	TRBJ2-1	CASSQFPARSSYNEQFF	TGTGCCAGCAGCCAATTTCCAGCGCGGAGCTCCTACAATGAGCAGTTCTTC
-	few	TRBV25-1	TRBJ1-2	CASSEYHNNYGYTF	TGTGCCAGCAGTGAATATCACAATAACTATGGCTACACCTTC
TRBD1	-	TRBV29-1	TRBJ2-1	CSVGLRDRGQDEQFF	TGCAGCGTTGGACTACGGGACAGGGGGCAGGATGAGCAGTTCTTC
-	-	TRBV29-1	TRBJ1-2	CSVVGGAETGDYGYTF	TGCAGCGTTGTTGGGGGGGCGGAGACAGGAGACTATGGCTACACCTTC
-	-	TRBV7-9	TRBJ1-1	CASSRGQSNTEAFF	TGTGCCAGCAGTCGCGGACAGTCGAACACTGAAGCTTTCTTT
TRBD2	-	TRBV5-1	TRBJ2-1	CASSGGLEYNEQFF	TGCGCCAGCAGCGGAGGACTAGAATACAATGAGCAGTTCTTC
TRBD2	-	TRBV7-2	TRBJ2-2	CASSTSSGRSTGELFF	TGTGCCAGCAGCACCTCTAGCGGGAGGAGCACCGGGGAGCTGTTTTTT
-	-	TRBV7-9	TRBJ2-5	CASSNYNRNQETQYF	TGTGCCAGCAGCAACTACAACAGGAACCAAGAGACCCAGTACTTC
-	-	TRBV20-1	TRBJ1-3	CSARGGTGNTIYF	TGCAGTGCTAGGGGGGGAACTGGAAACACCATATATTTT
-	-	TRBV19	TRBJ1-1	CASSIWGSTEAFF	TGTGCCAGTAGTATATGGGGTTCGACTGAAGCTTTCTTT
-	few	TRBV4-1	TRBJ1-1	CASSLGRGPLTEAFF	TGCGCCAGCAGCCTCGGCCGGGGGCCCTTGACTGAAGCTTTCTTT
TRBD2	many	TRBV6-1	TRBJ2-1	CASHGWGRAFEQFF	TGTGCCAGCCACGGTTGGGGGAGGGCGTTTGAGCAGTTCTTC
TRBD2	-	TRBV20-1	TRBJ2-1	CSARVPSGSVNEQFF	TGCAGTGCTAGAGTGCCTAGCGGGAGTGTAAATGAGCAGTTCTTC
TRBD2	-	TRBV20-1	TRBJ2-2	CSARVGSGDTGELFF	TGCAGTGCTAGAGTGGGCAGCGGGGACACCGGGGAGCTGTTTTTT
TRBD2	many	TRBV20-1	TRBJ2-7	CSAVRTSGSGEQYF	TGCAGTGCAGTCCGGACTAGCGGGAGTGGCGAGCAGTACTTC
-	few	TRBV6-1	TRBJ2-7	CASSMVGGLLLSSYEQYF	TGTGCCAGCTCCATGGTCGGGGGGCTCCTTTTATCCTCCTACGAGCAGTACTTC
TRBD2	few	TRBV3-1	TRBJ2-1	CASSPSGGAHNEQFF	TGTGCCAGCAGCCCGAGCGGGGGAGCCCACAATGAGCAGTTCTTC
-	-	TRBV12-3/TRBV12-4	TRBJ1-1	CASSPRAEAFF	TGTGCCAGCAGTCCTAGGGCTGAAGCTTTCTTT
-	few	TRBV20-1	TRBJ1-1	CSARNAGNTEAFF	TGCAGTGCTAGAAACGCAGGGAACACTGAAGCTTTCTTT
-	few	TRBV20-1	TRBJ1-1	CSAPDGHTEAFF	TGCAGTGCTCCGGACGGACACACTGAAGCTTTCTTT
TRBD2	many	TRBV29-1	TRBJ2-7	CSVRTSGAYEQYF	TGCAGCGTAAGGACTAGCGGAGCCTACGAGCAGTACTTC
TRBD2	-	TRBV5-1	TRBJ2-1	CASSSGGRNNEQFF	TGCGCCAGCAGCTCGGGAGGACGGAACAATGAGCAGTTCTTC
-	-	TRBV15	TRBJ1-5	CATSRQSNQPQHF	TGTGCCACCAGCAGACAGAGCAATCAGCCCCAGCATTTT
-	few	TRBV12-3/TRBV12-4	TRBJ1-1	CASSPAGLRGTEAFF	TGTGCCAGCAGCCCCGCCGGTCTAAGGGGCACTGAAGCTTTCTTT
-	few	TRBV10-3	TRBJ2-7	CAINAGRDDEQYF	TGTGCCATCAACGCAGGCCGGGATGACGAGCAGTACTTC
TRBD1	-	TRBV5-1	TRBJ1-2	CASRGQVANYGYTF	TGCGCCAGCAGAGGACAGGTAGCTAACTATGGCTACACCTTC